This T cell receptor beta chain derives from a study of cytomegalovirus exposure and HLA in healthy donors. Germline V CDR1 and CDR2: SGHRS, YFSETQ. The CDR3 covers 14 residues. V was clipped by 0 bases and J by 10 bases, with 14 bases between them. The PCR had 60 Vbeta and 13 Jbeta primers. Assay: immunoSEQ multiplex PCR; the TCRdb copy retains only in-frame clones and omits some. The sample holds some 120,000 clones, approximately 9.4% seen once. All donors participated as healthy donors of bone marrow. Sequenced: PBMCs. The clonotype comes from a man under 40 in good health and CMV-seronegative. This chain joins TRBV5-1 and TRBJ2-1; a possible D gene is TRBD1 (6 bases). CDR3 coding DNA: TGCGCCAGCAGCTTGGGCAGGGAGACAGGAGAGCAGTTCTTC. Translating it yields CASSLGRETGEQFF.